The entry below gives a single T cell receptor (beta chain) sequence along with its context. Germline CDR1 SEHNR, CDR2 FQNEAQ (reference sequence). V was shortened by 2 bases and J by 3 bases, with 10 bases between the two germline ends. This CDR3 region has 14 residues. The PCR ran on 60 Vbeta and 13 Jbeta primers. Using immunoSEQ multiplex PCR, the repertoire was profiled, and TCRdb retains in-frame clones only, with some absent. Of about 150,000 clones listed, around 80% are singletons. This specimen belongs to a study of cytomegalovirus exposure and HLA in healthy donors. The V and J genes are TRBV7-9 and TRBJ1-1, with TRBD1 as a possible D gene (5 bases). This sequence originates from a male donor in good health and CMV-seropositive. Sequencing input: PBMCs. DNA of the CDR3: TGTGCCAGCAGCTTACAAGGGGCGGACACTGAAGCTTTCTTT. It yields the protein CASSLQGADTEAFF.